The next 15 T cell receptor beta chains were all read from a single sample in a study of a mutant IDH1 vaccine in newly diagnosed glioma. The time point is: week 47, end of study. Topical imiquimod accompanied each vaccine dose, which consisted of 300 ug of mutant IDH1 20-mer peptide. Measured with immunoSEQ multiplex PCR; TCRdb has only the in-frame clones, and not every one. The top ten clones hold roughly 20% of a sample with roughly 38,000 clones, roughly 80% of them seen once. No cognate antigen is known for these TCRs. The sample was PBMCs, taken from a glioma patient whose treatment included an IDH1 peptide vaccine. All receptors derive from a man between 18 and 35 years old with glioma. Some clones in this sample may be carry-over from other donors' samples.

The rearrangement uses TRBV5-4 and TRBJ2-1; maybe TRBD2 (6 bases). Trimming took off 5 bases at V and 7 bases at J, with 19 bases between the two ends. The CDR3 sequence is 15 residues long. The germline V gene encodes CDR1 SGHNT and CDR2 YYREEE (reference sequence). This CDR3 is CASRNPGLQRNEQFF. The CDR3 DNA follows: TGTGCCAGCAGGAATCCGGGACTCCAACGTAATGAGCAGTTCTTC.

CDR3 nucleotide sequence: TGCAGCGTTGGTAGGAGGGGGCCAGAAACCACTGAAGCTTTCTTT. This codes for CSVGRRGPETTEAFF. V is TRBV29-1 and J is TRBJ1-1, with 7 bases fitting TRBD1. CDR3 length: 15 amino acids. Germline CDR1 reads SQVTM; CDR2 reads ANQGSEA. The V segment lost 4 bases and the J segment 4 bases; nucleotides outside the gene matches: 12.

The chain is built from TRBV5-1 and TRBJ2-5, with D uncertain. In germline, CDR1 is SGHRS, CDR2 YFSETQ. CDR3 length: 14 residues. With 2 bases removed from V and 7 bases from J, the gap between germline ends came to 15 bases. In DNA form, the CDR3 reads TGCGCCAGCAGCTTAAACTCCTTAAGAAGGACCCAGTACTTC. Translating it yields CASSLNSLRRTQYF.

In its sample, this clone was seen once. The chain is built from TRBV6-1 and TRBJ1-6; 8 nucleotides agree with TRBD1. The ends lost 0 bases at V and 14 bases at J; junction bases unmatched: 12. This CDR3 has 16 residues. Looked up from germline, CDR1 is MNHNS and CDR2 is SASEGT. This CDR3 reads CASSEARGTGPVSLHF. In DNA form, the CDR3 reads TGTGCCAGCAGTGAAGCGCGGGGGACAGGTCCCGTTTCCCTCCACTTT.

The genes are TRBV15 and TRBJ1-4, with unresolved D. CDR3 size: 16 residues. The germline CDR1 and CDR2 sequences are LNHNV and YYDKDF (reference sequence). Trimming pared 0 bases from V and 3 bases from J, leaving 11 bases between. In DNA, the CDR3 is TGTGCCACCAGCAGAGATAGAGGACGGGCTAATGAAAAACTGTTTTTT. As protein: CATSRDRGRANEKLFF.

This clone was picked up a small number of times. The CDR3 here is CAWSVRGRGSTEAFF. The CDR3 DNA reads as TGTGCCTGGAGTGTACGGGGCAGGGGGTCCACTGAAGCTTTCTTT. The V call is TRBV30, the J call TRBJ1-1; 7 bases are a match to TRBD1. V gave up 0 bases and J gave up 4 bases; unmatched junction bases: 8. Germline V gene data show CDR1 as GTSNPN and CDR2 as SVGIG (reference sequence). The CDR3 sequence is 15 residues long.

The chain uses TRBV5-5 and TRBJ1-5; D is uncertain. V lost 1 base and J lost 9, with 14 bases in between. Germline V gives CDR1 SGHKS, CDR2 YYEKEE (reference sequence). CDR3 length: 14 residues. For the CDR3, the DNA is TGTGCCAGCAGCTTGTGGGAAGGCGTGAGGCCCCAGCATTTT. Protein sequence: CASSLWEGVRPQHF.

The CDR3 DNA is TGTGCCTGGAGCGGGGAGCGGGATCAGCCCCAGCATTTT. It codes for CAWSGERDQPQHF. This chain connects TRBV30 to TRBJ1-5; unclear D gene. Trimming pared 3 bases from V and 5 bases from J, leaving 11 bases between. Germline V gene lookup returns CDR1 GTSNPN and CDR2 SVGIG (reference sequence). This CDR3 contains 13 residues.

This sequence joins TRBV6-4 and TRBJ1-2, with D possibly TRBD1 on 5 matching bases. The V end lost 6 bases, the J end lost 2 bases, and 7 bases lay between the germline ends. CDR1 and CDR2 from the germline V gene are MRHNA and SNTAGT. This CDR3 has 12 amino acids. The CDR3 sequence is CASRAGNYGYTF. In nucleotides, the CDR3 is TGTGCCAGCAGGGCAGGGAACTATGGCTACACCTTC.

CDR3 sequence reads: CASSWGGSPGVLTF. The CDR3 DNA reads TGCGCCAGCAGCTGGGGGGGGAGCCCGGGAGTCCTGACTTTC. The chain is built from TRBV5-1 and TRBJ2-6, with 7 positions matching TRBD2. Germline CDR1 and CDR2: SGHRS and YFSETQ. V shed 3 bases, J shed 13 bases, and the junction held 10 bases outside the gene matches. This CDR3 is built from 14 residues.

This chain connects TRBV5-4 to TRBJ1-6; D is perhaps TRBD1 (5 bases). The CDR3 has 15 amino acids. Per germline, CDR1 SGHNT and CDR2 YYREEE (reference sequence). V lost 0 bases, J lost 10 bases, and 14 bases lay in between. CDR3 bases: TGTGCCAGCAGCTTGGAGGGGACTAGGAAATCACCCCTCCACTTT. It specifies CASSLEGTRKSPLHF.

V gene TRBV4-3 combines with J gene TRBJ2-7; maybe TRBD2 (5 bases). The CDR3 runs 13 residues. Between the trimmed V and J ends, which lost 4 bases and 0 bases, there was a span of 7 bases. Germline CDR1 is LGHNA and CDR2 is YSLEER. The CDR3 loop reads CASSLGSSYEQYF. In DNA, the CDR3 is TGCGCCAGCAGCCTTGGGAGCTCCTACGAGCAGTACTTC.

This chain links TRBV27 with TRBJ1-1, with D possibly matching TRBD1 (6 bases). The CDR3 has 14 amino acids. The germline V and J ends were trimmed by 6 bases and 3 bases, with 14 bases remaining between them. Per germline, CDR1 MNHEY and CDR2 SMNVEV (reference sequence). CDR3 DNA sequence: TGTGCCAGCAGGTCGGACAGTATCCACACTGAAGCTTTCTTT. It yields the protein CASRSDSIHTEAFF.

The rearrangement uses TRBV7-8 and TRBJ1-2, with D uncertain. V was shortened by 5 bases and J by 0 bases, with 13 bases between the two germline ends. This CDR3 region has 15 residues. Germline loops: CDR1 SGHVS, CDR2 FQNEAQ. The CDR3 region has the DNA TGTGCCAGCAGCCCCAGTCGGCCAGCTAACTATGGCTACACCTTC. It is translated as CASSPSRPANYGYTF.

This clone showed up just once. The chain uses TRBV25-1 and TRBJ1-3; D unresolved. The germline V and J ends were trimmed by 3 bases and 6 bases, with 12 bases remaining between them. The CDR3 covers 14 residues. Germline V CDR1 and CDR2: MGHDK, SYGVNS. The CDR3, as DNA: TGTGCCAGCAGTGATGGAGGGCTGGTAAACACCATATATTTT. Translation: CASSDGGLVNTIYF.